This T cell receptor (beta chain) was profiled in a study of cytomegalovirus exposure and HLA in healthy donors. This PCR relied on a set of 60 Vbeta primers and 13 Jbeta primers. Using immunoSEQ multiplex PCR, the repertoire was profiled, and TCRdb retains in-frame clones only, with some absent. The table has 150,000 to 200,000 clones, approximately 82% seen once. This TCR came from a man in his forties in good health and CMV-seropositive. Material for sequencing was PBMCs.

The CDR3: CASVQTGNPAYSGNTIYF. In DNA form, the CDR3 reads TGTGCTAGTGTTCAAACAGGGAATCCGGCCTACTCTGGAAACACCATATATTTT. V and J are TRBV12-5 and TRBJ1-3, with D maybe TRBD1 (6 bases). The length of the CDR3 is 18 residues. From germline, CDR1 is LGHNT and CDR2 FRNRAP. V was clipped by 7 bases and J by 0 bases, with 22 bases between them.